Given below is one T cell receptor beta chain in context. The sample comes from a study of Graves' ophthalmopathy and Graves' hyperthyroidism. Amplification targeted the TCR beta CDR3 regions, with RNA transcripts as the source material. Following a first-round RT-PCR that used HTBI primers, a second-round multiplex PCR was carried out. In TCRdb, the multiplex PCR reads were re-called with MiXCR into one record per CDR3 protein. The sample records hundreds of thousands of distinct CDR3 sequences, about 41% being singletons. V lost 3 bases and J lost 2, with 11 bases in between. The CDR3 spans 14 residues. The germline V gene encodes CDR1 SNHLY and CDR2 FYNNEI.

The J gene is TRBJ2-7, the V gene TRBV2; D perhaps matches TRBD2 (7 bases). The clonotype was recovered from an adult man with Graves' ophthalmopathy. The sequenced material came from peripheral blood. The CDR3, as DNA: TGTGCCAGCAGTGATAAGGGGGGGGCCTACGAGCAGTACTTC. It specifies CASSDKGGAYEQYF.